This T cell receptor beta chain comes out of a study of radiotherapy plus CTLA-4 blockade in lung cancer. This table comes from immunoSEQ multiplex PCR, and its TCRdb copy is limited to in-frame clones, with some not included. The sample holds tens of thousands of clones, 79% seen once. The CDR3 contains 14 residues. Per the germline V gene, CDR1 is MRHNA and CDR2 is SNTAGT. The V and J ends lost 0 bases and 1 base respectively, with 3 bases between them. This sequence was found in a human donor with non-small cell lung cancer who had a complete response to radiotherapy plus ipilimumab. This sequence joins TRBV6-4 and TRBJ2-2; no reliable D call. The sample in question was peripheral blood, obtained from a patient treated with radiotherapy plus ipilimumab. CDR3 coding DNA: TGTGCCAGCAGTGACTCACAGAACACCGGGGAGCTGTTTTTT. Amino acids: CASSDSQNTGELFF.